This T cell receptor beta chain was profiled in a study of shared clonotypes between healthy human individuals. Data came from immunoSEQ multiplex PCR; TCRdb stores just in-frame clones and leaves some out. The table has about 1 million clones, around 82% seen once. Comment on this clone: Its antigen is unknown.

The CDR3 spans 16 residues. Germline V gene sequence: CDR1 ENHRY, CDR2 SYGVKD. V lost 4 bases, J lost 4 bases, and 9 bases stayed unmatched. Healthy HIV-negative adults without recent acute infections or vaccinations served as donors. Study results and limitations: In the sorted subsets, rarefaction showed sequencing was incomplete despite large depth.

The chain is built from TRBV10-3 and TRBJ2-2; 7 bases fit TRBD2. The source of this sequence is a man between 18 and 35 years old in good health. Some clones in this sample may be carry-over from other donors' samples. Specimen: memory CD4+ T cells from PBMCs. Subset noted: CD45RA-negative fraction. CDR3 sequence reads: CAISARSGVPTGELFF. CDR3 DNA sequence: TGTGCCATCAGTGCGAGGAGCGGGGTTCCCACCGGGGAGCTGTTTTTT.